These 21 T cell receptor beta chains were sequenced from one sample in a study of blood T cell repertoires in COVID-19 (dated by TCRdb to the early 2020s). Library preparation employed the immunoSEQ multiplex PCR assay. The clones in this table, taken by TCRdb from immuneACCESS, are in-frame only. Not every clone is retained; where verified, under half of the shortfall comes from an unresolved V gene, and the cause of the rest is unknown. The sample table lists approximately 50,000 clones, roughly 90% of them with a count of one. Jointly, the top ten make up approximately 4% of the sample. The specimen sequenced was peripheral blood. Every receptor here comes from a human donor in a cohort sampled during active COVID-19.

The chain joins TRBV6-1 to TRBJ1-5; D call uncertain. Germline V lookup: CDR1 MNHNS, CDR2 SASEGT. This CDR3 is built from 13 residues. Trimming stripped 2 bases from V and 7 bases from J, with 9 bases between. The CDR3 region is CASSETGHQPQHF. CDR3 nucleotides: TGTGCCAGCAGTGAAACGGGTCACCAGCCCCAGCATTTT.

J is TRBJ1-2 and V is TRBV5-5; D ambiguous. The ends were cut back, 2 bases at V and 0 bases at J, with 8 bases in the middle. The germline V gene encodes CDR1 SGHKS and CDR2 YYEKEE (reference sequence). This CDR3 has 14 amino acids. The CDR3 sequence is CASSFGVSNYGYTF. CDR3 nucleotides: TGTGCCAGCAGCTTCGGGGTTTCTAACTATGGCTACACCTTC.

The rearrangement links TRBV3-1 (or the pseudogene TRBV3-2) to TRBJ1-2; D unclear. The CDR3 runs to 15 residues. The germline V gene encodes CDR1 LGHDT and CDR2 YNNKEL (reference sequence). V lost 2 bases to trimming and J lost 4 bases, with 14 bases between them. Written as DNA, the CDR3 is TGTGCCAGCAGCCAAAGTGTGACACCGACCTATGGCTACACCTTC. Amino acid sequence: CASSQSVTPTYGYTF.

The chain links TRBV28 to TRBJ1-6; TRBD1 agrees at 7 bases. CDR3 length: 15 residues. With V trimmed by 7 bases and J by 6 bases, 9 bases remained unmatched. Germline assignment: CDR1 MDHEN and CDR2 SYDVKM. The CDR3 nucleotides are TGTGCCAGCATCTTTAGGACAGGAACTAATTCACCCCTCCACTTT. It specifies CASIFRTGTNSPLHF.

The gene calls are TRBV30 and TRBJ2-7, with 9 bases aligning to TRBD1. The CDR3 has 14 residues. The V and J ends lost 1 base and 3 bases, in that order; junction bases with no gene match: 4. The V gene's germline CDR1 is GTSNPN and CDR2 SVGIG (reference sequence). This CDR3 reads CAWSELDRGYEQYF. CDR3 bases: TGTGCCTGGAGTGAATTGGACAGGGGCTACGAGCAGTACTTC.

V usage is TRBV5-1 and J usage is TRBJ2-7; no clear D. Looked up from germline, CDR1 is SGHRS and CDR2 is YFSETQ. The CDR3 extends over 15 amino acids. V was shortened by 0 bases and J by 3 bases, with 13 bases between the two germline ends. CDR3 in DNA: TGCGCCAGCAGCTTGGGGTCTAATCTAGACTACGAGCAGTACTTC. The encoded protein is CASSLGSNLDYEQYF. Together with reference TRBV5-1 and TRBJ2-7, the CDR3 gives the full variable domain: KAGVTQTPRYLIKTRGQQVTLSCSPISGHRSVSWYQQTPGQGLQFLFEYFSETQRNKGNFPGRFSGRQFSNSRSEMNVSTLELGDSALYLCASSLGSNLDYEQYFGPGTRLTVT.

The V and J genes are TRBV12-3 or TRBV12-4 and TRBJ1-2, with D possibly matching TRBD1 (5 bases). The CDR3 covers 13 residues. With 4 bases removed from V and 5 bases from J, the gap between germline ends came to 11 bases. CDR3 region: CASSSQGSYGYTF. The DNA for the CDR3 is TGTGCCAGCAGTTCTCAGGGAAGTTATGGCTACACCTTC.

The V call is TRBV2, the J call TRBJ1-2; 8 nucleotides agree with TRBD1. Germline-derived CDR1 and CDR2 are SNHLY and FYNNEI. This CDR3 spans 13 amino acids. V trimming: 6 bases; J trimming: 8 bases; junction bases outside the gene matches: 8. CDR3 sequence reads: CASRRTGKEGYTF. In DNA form, the CDR3 reads TGTGCCAGCAGGCGGACAGGGAAGGAAGGCTACACCTTC.

The chain joins TRBV5-6 to TRBJ1-6; D might be TRBD1 (6 bases). Per germline, CDR1 SGHDT and CDR2 YYEEEE. V lost 4 bases and J lost 2, with 13 bases in between. The CDR3 is 16 residues long. The CDR3 here is CASSLPGDPYNSPLHF. CDR3 DNA: TGTGCCAGCAGCCTACCAGGGGACCCCTATAATTCACCCCTCCACTTT.

J is TRBJ1-1 and V is TRBV6-1; TRBD1 agrees at 8 bases. V lost 0 bases and J lost 10; bases outside the gene matches: 4. This CDR3 spans 13 amino acids. Germline loops: CDR1 MNHNS, CDR2 SASEGT. The CDR3 here is CASSEADRVLAFF. The CDR3 coding sequence is TGTGCCAGCAGTGAAGCGGACAGGGTTCTAGCTTTCTTT.

V is TRBV6-1 and J is TRBJ2-1; the D gene is possibly TRBD2 (5 bases). Germline values: CDR1 MNHNS, CDR2 SASEGT. This CDR3 is 15 amino acids long. Trimming left V 0 bases short and J 4 bases short, with 10 bases between. CDR3 coding DNA: TGTGCCAGCAGTGAAGCACAGCCGGGATACAATGAGCAGTTCTTC. It specifies CASSEAQPGYNEQFF.

CDR3 in amino acids: CASSRASGSANTGELFF. CDR3 nucleotide sequence: TGCGCCAGCAGTAGGGCTAGCGGGAGCGCGAACACCGGGGAGCTGTTTTTT. This chain uses TRBV5-1 with TRBJ2-2; 10 nucleotides match TRBD2. J gave up 0 bases and V 5 bases, and 7 bases lay outside the gene matches. Germline V gives CDR1 SGHRS, CDR2 YFSETQ. This CDR3 spans 17 amino acids. The full variable domain, rest sourced from reference TRBV5-1 and TRBJ2-2, is KAGVTQTPRYLIKTRGQQVTLSCSPISGHRSVSWYQQTPGQGLQFLFEYFSETQRNKGNFPGRFSGRQFSNSRSEMNVSTLELGDSALYLCASSRASGSANTGELFFGEGSRLTVL.

The V and J genes are TRBV7-9 and TRBJ1-1, with no clear D. Germline V CDR1 and CDR2: SEHNR, FQNEAQ (reference sequence). V was clipped by 2 bases and J by 0 bases, with 4 bases between them. This CDR3 spans 13 amino acids. CDR3 loop: CASSLQVNTEAFF. CDR3 in DNA: TGTGCCAGCAGCTTACAGGTGAACACTGAAGCTTTCTTT.

The gene calls are TRBV9 and TRBJ2-5; the D gene is possibly TRBD2 (5 bases). Trimming cost V 4 bases and J 5 bases, with 21 bases left between them. This CDR3 has 16 residues. The germline V gene encodes CDR1 SGDLS and CDR2 YYNGEE. The CDR3 is CASSPRLGEFYETQYF. The DNA of the CDR3 is TGTGCCAGCAGCCCACGTCTGGGAGAATTCTATGAGACCCAGTACTTC. The full variable domain, its missing parts supplied by reference TRBV9 and TRBJ2-5, is DSGVTQTPKHLITATGQRVTLRCSPRSGDLSVYWYQQSLDQGLQFLIQYYNGEERAKGNILERFSAQQFPDLHSELNLSSLELGDSALYFCASSPRLGEFYETQYFGPGTRLLVL.

The chain couples TRBV14 to TRBJ2-5, with 9 bases matching TRBD1. CDR3 length: 16 amino acids. Germline CDR1 reads SGHDN; CDR2 reads FVKESK. V was pared by 6 bases and J by 0 bases, with 8 bases of the junction left unmatched. The CDR3 region has the DNA TGTGCCAGCAGTCGATCCGACAGGGGGTACCAAGAGACCCAGTACTTC. It yields the protein CASSRSDRGYQETQYF.

The CDR3 region has the DNA TGTGCCAGCAGCTTAGACACTGGACTAGCTGGTACGCAGTATTTT. Translation gives CASSLDTGLAGTQYF. The gene calls are TRBV13 and TRBJ2-3, with TRBD2 identical over 8 bases. This CDR3 spans 15 amino acids. Germline CDR1 is PRHDT and CDR2 is FYEKMQ (reference sequence). The ends lost 1 base at V and 8 bases at J; junction bases unmatched: 8. The variable domain in full, with the rest retrieved from reference TRBV13 and TRBJ2-3, is AAGVIQSPRHLIKEKRETATLKCYPIPRHDTVYWYQQGPGQDPQFLISFYEKMQSDKGSIPDRFSAQQFSDYHSELNMSSLELGDSALYFCASSLDTGLAGTQYFGPGTRLTVL.

This sequence joins TRBV11-2 and TRBJ1-4, with D unclear. Germline V gene lookup returns CDR1 SGHAT and CDR2 FQNNGV. Trimming shortened V by 5 bases and J by 5 bases, and 12 bases separated the two germline ends. CDR3 length equals 14 residues. The CDR3 nucleotides read TGTGCCAGCAGCCAGGCGTGGGCGAATGAAAAACTGTTTTTT. Its protein product is CASSQAWANEKLFF.

This chain joins TRBV3-1 (or the pseudogene TRBV3-2) and TRBJ2-3; 10 bases fit TRBD2. The V segment lost 1 base and the J segment 1 base; nucleotides outside the gene matches: 5. The CDR3 is 17 residues long. The germline V gene encodes CDR1 LGHDT and CDR2 YNNKEL (reference sequence). The CDR3 nucleotides are TGTGCCAGCAGCCAAGGGTTTGGGACTAGCGGCACAGATACGCAGTATTTT. Its translation is CASSQGFGTSGTDTQYF.

The V gene is TRBV6-5, the J gene TRBJ1-4, with D hard to call. Germline lookup yields CDR1 MNHEY and CDR2 SVGAGI. V dropped 6 bases and J dropped 12 bases, with 17 bases sitting between them. The CDR3 extends over 13 amino acids. The CDR3 region is CASSSTLLGELFF. CDR3 bases: TGTGCCAGCAGCTCTACCCTTTTGGGCGAACTGTTTTTT.

The chain recombines TRBV7-9 with TRBJ2-5; D not resolved. Germline lookup yields CDR1 SEHNR and CDR2 FQNEAQ (reference sequence). V was shortened by 7 bases and J by 4 bases, with 13 bases between the two germline ends. The CDR3 is 13 residues long. Written as DNA, the CDR3 is TGTGCCAGCAACCACGGTCCGGGAGAGACCCAGTACTTC. Protein: CASNHGPGETQYF. The whole variable domain, remainder taken from reference TRBV7-9 and TRBJ2-5, is DTGVSQNPRHKITKRGQNVTFRCDPISEHNRLYWYRQTLGQGPEFLTYFQNEAQLEKSRLLSDRFSAERPKGSFSTLEIQRTEQGDSAMYLCASNHGPGETQYFGPGTRLLVL.

CDR3 amino acids: CASSQDLREQYF. CDR3 DNA: TGTGCCAGCAGCCAAGATCTGAGGGAGCAGTACTTC. The rearrangement uses TRBV4-2 and TRBJ2-7; D remains ambiguous. The germline V gene encodes CDR1 LGHNA and CDR2 YNFKEQ. The CDR3 is 12 amino acids. The germline V and J ends were trimmed by 0 bases and 7 bases, with 7 bases remaining between them.